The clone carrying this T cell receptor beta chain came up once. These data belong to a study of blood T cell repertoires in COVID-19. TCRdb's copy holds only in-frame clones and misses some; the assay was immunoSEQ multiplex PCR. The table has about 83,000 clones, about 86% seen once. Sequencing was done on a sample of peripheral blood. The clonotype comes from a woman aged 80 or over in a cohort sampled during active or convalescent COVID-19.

CDR3 nucleotides: TGTGCCAGCAGCGTATGGGACAGGGATCAGTTCGGCTACACCTTC. It yields the protein CASSVWDRDQFGYTF. The genes are TRBV7-9 and TRBJ1-2, with 9 positions matching TRBD1. With 5 bases clipped from V and 8 bases from J, the junction kept 12 bases outside the gene matches. Germline V lookup: CDR1 SEHNR, CDR2 FQNEAQ (reference sequence). This CDR3 spans 15 amino acids.